The 21 T cell receptor beta chains below all came from one sample that was sequenced in a study of T cell changes during pregnancy in multiple sclerosis. TCRdb keeps only in-frame clones here, not all; method: immunoSEQ multiplex PCR. The sample comprises around 77,000 clones, approximately 92% of which are singletons, and approximately 1% rests with the top ten. The specimen was peripheral blood, collected in the third trimester of pregnancy. The receptors come from a female donor with multiple sclerosis, enrolled in a pregnancy study.

The chain links TRBV10-3 to TRBJ1-1, with TRBD1 identical over 7 bases. This CDR3 is 14 amino acids long. V dropped 6 bases and J dropped 4; count of bases not matched to a gene: 8. Germline V CDR1 and CDR2: ENHRY, SYGVKD. CDR3 nucleotides: TGTGCCATCAGGACAGGGAAGAGGGGCACTGAAGCTTTCTTT. Protein: CAIRTGKRGTEAFF.

The chain recombines TRBV19 with TRBJ1-1; D is perhaps TRBD1 (5 bases). V was pared by 5 bases and J by 4 bases, with 14 bases between. There are 14 residues in the CDR3. CDR1 and CDR2 (germline): LNHDA, SQIVND (reference sequence). In nucleotides, the CDR3 is TGTGCCAGTAGTCGGGGGAGAGAAGGCACTGAAGCTTTCTTT. Protein sequence: CASSRGREGTEAFF.

The chain couples TRBV5-6 to TRBJ2-5; 7 positions agree with TRBD2. V trimming: 0 bases; J trimming: 5 bases; junction bases outside the gene matches: 7. The CDR3 is 15 residues long. The germline CDR1 and CDR2 sequences are SGHDT and YYEEEE. The CDR3 protein is CASSLGAGVWETQYF. CDR3 in DNA: TGTGCCAGCAGCTTGGGGGCGGGAGTATGGGAGACCCAGTACTTC.

The V gene is TRBV5-6, the J gene TRBJ1-1; 7 nucleotides align to TRBD1. The CDR3 sequence is 14 residues long. V dropped 3 bases and J dropped 3; count of bases not matched to a gene: 5. The V gene's germline CDR1 is SGHDT and CDR2 YYEEEE. DNA for the CDR3: TGTGCCAGCAGCTCAGGGACAGACCACACTGAAGCTTTCTTT. Residues: CASSSGTDHTEAFF. The full variable domain, its missing parts supplied by reference TRBV5-6 and TRBJ1-1, is DAGVTQSPTHLIKTRGQQVTLRCSPKSGHDTVSWYQQALGQGPQFIFQYYEEEERQRGNFPDRFSGHQFPNYSSELNVNALLLGDSALYLCASSSGTDHTEAFFGQGTRLTVV.

The CDR3 loop is CASSNLPGQGNYGYTF. The CDR3 region has the DNA TGTGCCAGCAGTAACCTCCCGGGACAGGGAAACTATGGCTACACCTTC. This chain uses TRBV25-1 with TRBJ1-2; 9 bases fit TRBD1. The CDR3 extends over 16 amino acids. Per the germline V gene, CDR1 is MGHDK and CDR2 is SYGVNS. V lost 5 bases and J lost 2; bases outside the gene matches: 9.

The rearrangement links TRBV13 to TRBJ2-7; 9 nucleotides align to TRBD2. V was clipped by 1 base and J by 13 bases; unmatched bases: 23. The CDR3 extends over 18 amino acids. Germline CDR1 reads PRHDT; CDR2 reads FYEKMQ (reference sequence). Written as DNA, the CDR3 is TGTGCCAGCAGCTTAGCCTTGGGCCTAGCGGGAATGGGTCTATCGATTTACTTC. Amino acid sequence: CASSLALGLAGMGLSIYF.

This sequence joins TRBV10-1 and TRBJ2-1; 16 bases match TRBD2. Germline trimming cut 2 bases from V and 4 bases from J; bases unmatched to any gene: 2. Per germline, CDR1 WNHNN and CDR2 SYGVQD (reference sequence). The CDR3 spans 17 residues. For the CDR3, the DNA is TGCGCCAGCAGTGAGACGGGACTAGCGGGAGGGTACAATGAGCAGTTCTTC. It specifies CASSETGLAGGYNEQFF.

This chain connects TRBV6-5 to TRBJ2-1; unclear D gene. This CDR3 contains 15 residues. The germline V and J ends were trimmed by 5 bases and 1 base, with 12 bases remaining between them. Germline CDR1 and CDR2: MNHEY and SVGAGI. CDR3 region: CASSTPWRSYNEQFF. The DNA of the CDR3 is TGTGCCAGCAGTACCCCCTGGCGGTCCTACAATGAGCAGTTCTTC.

The chain recombines TRBV27 with TRBJ2-7; 7 bases align to TRBD2. V shed 5 bases and J 5 bases; nucleotides not matched to a gene: 9. The CDR3 length is 14 residues. Germline assignment: CDR1 MNHEY and CDR2 SMNVEV (reference sequence). The CDR3 sequence: CASSQRDVVNEQYF. The CDR3 coding sequence is TGTGCCAGCAGTCAGCGGGACGTTGTGAACGAGCAGTACTTC.

This chain links TRBV27 with TRBJ2-2; 12 bases are a match to TRBD2. J lost 4 bases, V lost 2 bases, and 11 bases had no gene match. CDR3 length: 19 residues. Germline V lookup: CDR1 MNHEY, CDR2 SMNVEV (reference sequence). CDR3 nucleotide sequence: TGTGCCAGCAGTTTAAGGGCTAGCGGGAGGGCCAGGGGCACCGGGGAGCTGTTTTTT. Translated, it gives CASSLRASGRARGTGELFF.

This sequence joins TRBV18 and TRBJ2-7, with D possibly matching TRBD2 (6 bases). This CDR3 is built from 12 residues. Germline assignment: CDR1 KGHSH and CDR2 LQKENI. V was cut by 0 bases and J by 6 bases, with 6 bases left in between. The CDR3 DNA is TGTGCCAGCTCACCACCGGGGGGCGAGCAGTACTTC. Encoded protein: CASSPPGGEQYF.

The chain combines TRBV19 with TRBJ1-3, with D possibly TRBD1 on 6 matching bases. V was trimmed by 4 bases and J by 7 bases, leaving 11 bases between them. The CDR3 has 13 residues. Germline V gene lookup returns CDR1 LNHDA and CDR2 SQIVND (reference sequence). The CDR3 nucleotides are TGTGCCAGTAGTAACCTCCAGGGGAACACCATATATTTT. This gives the protein CASSNLQGNTIYF.

The rearrangement joins TRBV4-1 to TRBJ2-7; D is possibly TRBD1 (6 bases). Deletions cut 4 bases from V and 4 bases from J, with 17 bases between. The CDR3 length is 15 residues. Germline V CDR1 and CDR2: MGHRA, YSYEKL. As DNA, the CDR3 is TGCGCCAGCAGCCCCCCCTCGGACAGACTTTACGAGCAGTACTTC. Its protein is CASSPPSDRLYEQYF.

The chain is built from TRBV6-5 and TRBJ1-5; D gene uncertain. The germline gives CDR1 MNHEY, CDR2 SVGAGI. V was pared by 3 bases and J by 5 bases, with 8 bases between. There are 13 residues in the CDR3. CDR3 sequence (DNA): TGTGCCAGCAGTTATAGGAGGGATCAGCCCCAGCATTTT. It is translated as CASSYRRDQPQHF.

The V and J genes are TRBV6-1 and TRBJ2-7; 12 positions agree with TRBD1. The junction had 7 bases not matched to a gene; V was cut back by 2 bases and J by 5 bases. This CDR3 spans 16 amino acids. Germline CDR1 reads MNHNS; CDR2 reads SASEGT. The CDR3 nucleotides read TGTGCCAGCAGTGAATTCGTTGGGACAGGGGGCCACGAGCAGTACTTC. Translating gives CASSEFVGTGGHEQYF.

The chain links TRBV11-2 to TRBJ2-3; 7 bases are a match to TRBD1. This CDR3 has 17 residues. The trim removed 0 bases at V and 2 bases at J, leaving 8 bases unmatched. CDR1 is SGHAT and CDR2 is FQNNGV in the germline V gene. CDR3 loop: CASSLDRWGQSTDTQYF. The CDR3 DNA reads as TGTGCCAGCAGCTTAGATAGGTGGGGACAGTCCACAGATACGCAGTATTTT.

The chain carries TRBV28 and TRBJ1-3; D remains unclear. This CDR3 has 15 residues. Germline CDR1 MDHEN, CDR2 SYDVKM. V lost 6 bases and J lost 0, with 12 bases in between. This CDR3 reads CASSEQKISGNTIYF. The CDR3 DNA reads TGTGCCAGCAGCGAACAGAAGATCTCTGGAAACACCATATATTTT.

V and J are TRBV27 and TRBJ2-5, with 7 positions matching TRBD1. Germline lookup yields CDR1 MNHEY and CDR2 SMNVEV (reference sequence). V lost 6 bases and J lost 11; bases outside the gene matches: 9. CDR3 length equals 12 residues. The CDR3 reads CASRPIRDSQYF. CDR3 DNA sequence: TGTGCCAGCAGGCCTATAAGGGACAGTCAGTACTTC.

The chain couples TRBV2 to TRBJ1-6, with TRBD1 matching over 8 bases. Germline V CDR1 and CDR2: SNHLY, FYNNEI. V was pared by 7 bases and J by 9 bases, with 8 bases of the junction left unmatched. CDR3 length equals 14 residues. The CDR3: CASTGTGGFSPLHF. CDR3 sequence (DNA): TGTGCCAGCACCGGGACAGGAGGTTTTTCACCCCTCCACTTT.

The J gene is TRBJ2-7, the V gene TRBV19; 8 positions match TRBD1. CDR3 length: 13 residues. The V and J ends lost 1 base and 5 bases, in that order; junction bases with no gene match: 1. Looked up from germline, CDR1 is LNHDA and CDR2 is SQIVND (reference sequence). CDR3 in amino acids: CASSIAGGDEQYF. As DNA, the CDR3 is TGTGCCAGTAGTATAGCAGGGGGCGACGAGCAGTACTTC.

This clone has a single count. V usage is TRBV5-4 and J usage is TRBJ2-5; 10 positions match TRBD1. V lost 2 bases and J lost 2; bases outside the gene matches: 3. CDR1 is SGHNT, CDR2 YYREEE, per germline (reference sequence). The CDR3 is 15 amino acids. The CDR3 region is CASSLWTGGQETQYF. The CDR3 nucleotides are TGTGCCAGCAGCTTATGGACAGGGGGACAAGAGACCCAGTACTTC.